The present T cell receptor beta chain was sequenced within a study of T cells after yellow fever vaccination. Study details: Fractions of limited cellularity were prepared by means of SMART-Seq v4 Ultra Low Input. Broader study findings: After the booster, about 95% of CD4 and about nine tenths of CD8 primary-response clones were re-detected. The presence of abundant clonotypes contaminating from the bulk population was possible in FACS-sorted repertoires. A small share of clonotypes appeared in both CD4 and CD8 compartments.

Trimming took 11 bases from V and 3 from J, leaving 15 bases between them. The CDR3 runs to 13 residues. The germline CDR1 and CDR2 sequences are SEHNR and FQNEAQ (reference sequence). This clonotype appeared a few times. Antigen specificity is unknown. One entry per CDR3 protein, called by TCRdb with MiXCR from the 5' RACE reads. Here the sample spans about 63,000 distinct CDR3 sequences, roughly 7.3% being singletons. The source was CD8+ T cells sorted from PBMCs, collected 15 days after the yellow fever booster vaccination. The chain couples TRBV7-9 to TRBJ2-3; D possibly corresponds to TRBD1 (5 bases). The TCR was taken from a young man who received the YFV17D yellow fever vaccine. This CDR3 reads CAASGLVTDTQYF. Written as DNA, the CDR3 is TGTGCCGCCTCAGGGCTAGTAACAGATACGCAGTATTTT.